Following are 23 T cell receptor beta chains from one sample sequenced in a study of a mutant IDH1 vaccine in newly diagnosed glioma. Their cognate antigens are unknown. Using immunoSEQ multiplex PCR, the repertoire was profiled, and TCRdb retains in-frame clones only, with some absent. Seen here are about 90,000 clones, roughly 86% observed once, and the top ten hold 0.75% to 0.95%. Time point noted: week 47, end of study. All doses held 300 ug of mutant IDH1 20-mer peptide, with topical imiquimod. The sequences come from PBMCs, collected from a glioma patient whose treatment included an IDH1 peptide vaccine. These receptors all come from a woman between 50 and 59 years old with glioma.

The V call is TRBV4-1, the J call TRBJ2-5, with 9 bases aligning to TRBD2. The CDR3 spans 14 residues. V dropped 1 base and J dropped 4; count of bases not matched to a gene: 1. Germline-derived CDR1 and CDR2 are MGHRA and YSYEKL. CDR3 residues: CASSQVAGVETQYF. CDR3 sequence (DNA): TGCGCCAGCAGCCAAGTAGCGGGAGTAGAGACCCAGTACTTC.

V is TRBV28 and J is TRBJ1-1; the match to TRBD1 covers 7 bases. The germline V gene has CDR1 MDHEN and CDR2 SYDVKM. The trim removed 7 bases at V and 3 bases at J, leaving 8 bases unmatched. The CDR3 runs 14 residues. The CDR3 DNA follows: TGTGCCAGCACCCGCGAGACAGGGTACACTGAAGCTTTCTTT. Translation gives CASTRETGYTEAFF.

This clone was seen once. This chain uses TRBV25-1 with TRBJ2-1, with D possibly being TRBD2 (6 bases). The CDR3 spans 12 residues. From germline, CDR1 is MGHDK and CDR2 SYGVNS. The V and J ends lost 4 bases and 12 bases respectively, with 13 bases between them. The CDR3 DNA sequence: TGTGCCAGCAGTGTCTTCCGGGGAGGGCAGTTCTTC. Translation gives CASSVFRGGQFF.

The rearrangement joins TRBV5-1 to TRBJ1-4, with D perhaps TRBD1 (5 bases). This CDR3 has 14 residues. Trimming shortened V by 0 bases and J by 6 bases, and 9 bases separated the two germline ends. Germline-derived CDR1 and CDR2 are SGHRS and YFSETQ. The CDR3: CASSLAQGDEKLFF. CDR3 sequence (DNA): TGCGCCAGCAGCTTGGCCCAAGGGGATGAAAAACTGTTTTTT.

The rearrangement links TRBV19 to TRBJ1-3; D possibly corresponds to TRBD1 (5 bases). Germline CDR1 and CDR2: LNHDA and SQIVND (reference sequence). The CDR3 has 16 amino acids. V was clipped by 3 bases and J by 1 base, with 13 bases between them. CDR3 in amino acids: CASSISYTGSGNTIYF. The CDR3 region has the DNA TGTGCCAGTAGTATTTCCTATACAGGTTCTGGAAACACCATATATTTT.

The V gene is TRBV5-1, the J gene TRBJ2-7, with D possibly being TRBD1 or TRBD2 (5 bases each). Trimming left V 1 base short and J 5 bases short, with 16 bases between. Germline V gives CDR1 SGHRS, CDR2 YFSETQ. The CDR3 runs to 15 residues. CDR3 loop: CASSLFPGPVNEQYF. CDR3 nucleotide sequence: TGCGCCAGCAGCTTGTTTCCGGGGCCCGTTAACGAGCAGTACTTC.

The rearrangement uses TRBV5-1 and TRBJ2-1; 13 bases are shared with TRBD2. The V gene's germline CDR1 is SGHRS and CDR2 YFSETQ. J was trimmed by 7 bases and V by 4 bases; bases with no gene match: 8. CDR3 length equals 16 residues. CDR3 bases: TGCGCCAGCAGCCCACTAGCGGGAGGGCGGGGGAATGAGCAGTTCTTC. Translation: CASSPLAGGRGNEQFF.

In this sample, this clone turned up a few times. V gene TRBV5-6 combines with J gene TRBJ1-1; TRBD1 aligns across 10 bases. The CDR3 loop spans 16 amino acids. The V segment lost 3 bases and the J segment 1 base; nucleotides outside the gene matches: 6. CDR1 SGHDT and CDR2 YYEEEE come from the germline V gene. The CDR3 region is CASSWGQGTSNTEAFF. The CDR3 DNA sequence: TGTGCCAGCAGCTGGGGACAGGGGACGTCGAACACTGAAGCTTTCTTT.

The chain has TRBV9 and TRBJ2-1; 12 nucleotides line up with TRBD2. CDR1 is SGDLS, CDR2 YYNGEE, per germline. Trimming took 4 bases from V and 5 from J; bases not matched to a gene: 4. The CDR3 contains 15 residues. The CDR3 region is CASSPTSGRDNEQFF. The CDR3 bases are TGTGCCAGCAGCCCGACTAGCGGGAGAGACAATGAGCAGTTCTTC. Looking up the rest from reference TRBV9 and TRBJ2-1 gives the full variable domain: DSGVTQTPKHLITATGQRVTLRCSPRSGDLSVYWYQQSLDQGLQFLIQYYNGEERAKGNILERFSAQQFPDLHSELNLSSLELGDSALYFCASSPTSGRDNEQFFGPGTRLTVL.

The rearrangement links TRBV5-1 to TRBJ2-2; 10 nucleotides align to TRBD2. Germline values: CDR1 SGHRS, CDR2 YFSETQ. CDR3 length: 16 amino acids. V shed 3 bases, J shed 1 base, and the junction held 3 bases outside the gene matches. CDR3 protein: CASSYGLAVNTGELFF. The DNA for the CDR3 is TGCGCCAGCAGCTATGGACTAGCGGTGAACACCGGGGAGCTGTTTTTT.

The V call is TRBV5-8, the J call TRBJ2-7; D is possibly TRBD1 (6 bases). V dropped 0 bases and J dropped 5 bases, with 15 bases sitting between them. This CDR3 is built from 15 residues. Germline V gene lookup returns CDR1 SGHTS and CDR2 YDEGEE. The chain's CDR3 is CASSLAGDLQNEQYF. The CDR3, as DNA: TGTGCCAGCAGCTTGGCAGGGGACCTACAAAACGAGCAGTACTTC.

The rearrangement links TRBV5-8 to TRBJ1-2, with D perhaps matching TRBD1 (5 bases). V was pared by 5 bases and J by 4 bases, with 18 bases between. Germline V gene data show CDR1 as SGHTS and CDR2 as YDEGEE. This CDR3 region has 15 residues. The CDR3 DNA reads TGTGCCAGCAGACCCGTGGGGGTTGAGGCCTATGGCTACACCTTC. It encodes CASRPVGVEAYGYTF.

The chain has TRBV9 and TRBJ2-1, with TRBD2 matching over 9 bases. V dropped 4 bases and J dropped 5; count of bases not matched to a gene: 13. CDR1 and CDR2 from the germline V gene are SGDLS and YYNGEE. The CDR3 runs to 17 residues. CDR3 sequence (DNA): TGTGCCAGCAGCCCTGGGGGTGCTAGCGGGATGCACAATGAGCAGTTCTTC. Encoded protein: CASSPGGASGMHNEQFF.

The chain joins TRBV5-4 to TRBJ1-2, with TRBD1 as a possible D gene (6 bases). Germline V gene sequence: CDR1 SGHNT, CDR2 YYREEE (reference sequence). V lost 4 bases, J lost 2 bases, and 18 bases lay in between. The CDR3 contains 16 residues. The CDR3 loop reads CASSIAIQGANYGYTF. CDR3 nucleotide sequence: TGTGCCAGCAGCATTGCGATACAGGGAGCGAACTATGGCTACACCTTC.

This chain joins TRBV18 and TRBJ1-1, with a possible D match to TRBD1 (5 bases). V was shortened by 2 bases and J by 2 bases, with 15 bases between the two germline ends. This CDR3 contains 16 residues. Per the germline V gene, CDR1 is KGHSH and CDR2 is LQKENI. The CDR3 DNA is TGTGCCAGCTCACCAGACGTAGCAGGGATTAACACTGAAGCTTTCTTT. Its translation: CASSPDVAGINTEAFF.

The chain joins TRBV4-1 to TRBJ2-3; a possible D gene is TRBD2 (5 bases). V was pared by 0 bases and J by 3 bases, with 19 bases between. Per the germline V gene, CDR1 is MGHRA and CDR2 is YSYEKL. The CDR3 has 18 residues. The CDR3 bases are TGCGCCAGCAGCCAAGACGTCCAGGCGAGGGAGCGGACAGATACGCAGTATTTT. Translated, it gives CASSQDVQARERTDTQYF.

This sequence joins TRBV18 and TRBJ2-1, with D perhaps being TRBD1 or TRBD2 (6 bases each). The germline V gene encodes CDR1 KGHSH and CDR2 LQKENI. The CDR3 length is 13 residues. Trimming shortened V by 6 bases and J by 6 bases, and 12 bases separated the two germline ends. CDR3 nucleotide sequence: TGTGCCAGCTCCCCCGGAGGGGGCAATGAGCAGTTCTTC. Translated, it gives CASSPGGGNEQFF.

V and J are TRBV19 and TRBJ1-1; perhaps TRBD1 as D (6 bases). V lost 7 bases and J 4 bases, leaving 10 bases between the germline ends. The germline CDR1 and CDR2 sequences are LNHDA and SQIVND (reference sequence). The CDR3 contains 12 residues. This CDR3 reads CASIQGFTEAFF. The CDR3 DNA sequence: TGTGCCAGTATTCAGGGGTTCACTGAAGCTTTCTTT.

The V gene is TRBV2, the J gene TRBJ2-2; D gene ambiguous. Germline V gene lookup returns CDR1 SNHLY and CDR2 FYNNEI. The V end lost 6 bases, the J end lost 7 bases, and 6 bases lay between the germline ends. CDR3 length: 11 residues. The CDR3 loop is CASRPDGELFF. The CDR3 DNA sequence: TGTGCCAGCAGGCCCGACGGGGAGCTGTTTTTT.

The chain joins TRBV6-6 to TRBJ2-3; TRBD2 matches 9 bases. From germline, CDR1 is MNHNY and CDR2 SVGAGI (reference sequence). The CDR3 consists of 16 residues. V was pared by 2 bases and J by 2 bases, with 5 bases of the junction left unmatched. CDR3 nucleotide sequence: TGTGCCAGCAGTTACCCGACTAGCGGAAACACAGATACGCAGTATTTT. Amino acid sequence: CASSYPTSGNTDTQYF.

This chain joins TRBV6-1 and TRBJ2-1; 9 nucleotides agree with TRBD2. Germline assignment: CDR1 MNHNS and CDR2 SASEGT. The V segment lost 2 bases and the J segment 8 bases; nucleotides outside the gene matches: 10. CDR3 length: 16 amino acids. This CDR3 is CASSELLAGRVDEQFF. The CDR3 nucleotides read TGTGCCAGCAGTGAACTGCTAGCGGGACGGGTAGATGAGCAGTTCTTC.

V usage is TRBV7-9 and J usage is TRBJ1-3; D is unclear. The CDR3 spans 15 residues. Trimming left V 4 bases short and J 2 bases short, with 12 bases between. CDR1 and CDR2 from the germline V gene are SEHNR and FQNEAQ (reference sequence). CDR3 DNA sequence: TGTGCCAGCAGCTCCTCTAGGGCGGCTGGAAACACCATATATTTT. This translates into CASSSSRAAGNTIYF.

This clone was seen a few times. The chain links TRBV7-9 to TRBJ1-2; no firm D call. Germline V lookup: CDR1 SEHNR, CDR2 FQNEAQ (reference sequence). V lost 5 bases and J 5 bases, leaving 6 bases between the germline ends. The CDR3 is 11 amino acids. The CDR3 nucleotides read TGTGCCAGCAGCCCTCTGTATGGCTACACCTTC. This sequence encodes CASSPLYGYTF.